This paragraph reports one TCR beta chain. This sample stems from a study of blood T cell repertoires in COVID-19. About the research overall: Nucleic acid was either cDNA or gDNA, and it came from T cells, B-cell-depleted T cells, or PBMCs.

This CDR3 is built from 16 residues. Germline CDR1 reads SGDLS; CDR2 reads YYNGEE. The germline V and J ends were trimmed by 4 bases and 1 base, with 15 bases remaining between them. Here immunoSEQ multiplex PCR was the method, and the copy in TCRdb shows in-frame clones only, minus some. The data contain about 160,000 clones, roughly 88% of them seen just once; the ten biggest clones take up 9.1%. The clonotype originates from a woman aged 80 or over with active or convalescent COVID-19. Sequencing was carried out using peripheral blood. This chain joins TRBV9 and TRBJ2-1; weak D call: TRBD2 (5 bases). CDR3 residues: CASSSGADESYNEQFF. DNA of the CDR3: TGTGCCAGCAGCTCAGGAGCGGACGAGTCCTACAATGAGCAGTTCTTC.